These 15 T cell receptor beta chains came from one sample sequenced in a study of CD8 T cells in Susac syndrome. With random hexamers, reverse transcription was performed on roughly 0.5 to 1 ug of RNA. A single record per CDR3 protein comes from TCRdb applying MiXCR to the immunoSEQ multiplex PCR reads. The repertoire includes under 200,000 distinct CDR3 sequences, 90% to 95% of them detected once, and 0.085% to 0.1% sits in the top ten. Material for sequencing was CD4+ T cells from PBMCs. The source of these receptors is a human donor with Susac syndrome.

V usage is TRBV19 and J usage is TRBJ2-2; no firm D call. Between the trimmed V and J ends, which lost 3 bases and 7 bases, there was a span of 12 bases. This CDR3 spans 14 amino acids. CDR1 is LNHDA and CDR2 is SQIVND in the germline V gene (reference sequence). CDR3 loop: CASSIRGGDGELFF. Written as DNA, the CDR3 is TGTGCCAGTAGTATCCGCGGCGGCGACGGGGAGCTGTTTTTT. Together with reference TRBV19 and TRBJ2-2, the CDR3 gives the full variable domain: DGGITQSPKYLFRKEGQNVTLSCEQNLNHDAMYWYRQDPGQGLRLIYYSQIVNDFQKGDIAEGYSVSREKKESFPLTVTSAQKNPTAFYLCASSIRGGDGELFFGEGSRLTVL.

V gene TRBV19 combines with J gene TRBJ2-7, with D unresolved. V dropped 3 bases and J dropped 2 bases, with 20 bases sitting between them. The CDR3 extends over 17 amino acids. Germline V CDR1 and CDR2: LNHDA, SQIVND (reference sequence). CDR3 in amino acids: CASSIAVSATSPYEQYF. The CDR3 nucleotides read TGTGCCAGTAGTATTGCCGTATCCGCGACAAGCCCCTACGAGCAGTACTTC.

V is TRBV27 and J is TRBJ1-1; D remains ambiguous. This CDR3 region has 15 residues. V was cut by 6 bases and J by 0 bases, with 14 bases left in between. Looked up from germline, CDR1 is MNHEY and CDR2 is SMNVEV (reference sequence). CDR3 residues: CASSQLSAVNTEAFF. DNA of the CDR3: TGTGCCAGCAGCCAACTCAGCGCCGTGAACACTGAAGCTTTCTTT.

This chain uses TRBV29-1 with TRBJ2-1; 9 positions agree with TRBD1. The J segment lost 5 bases and the V segment lost 8 bases, leaving 13 bases of the junction unmatched. The CDR3 has 15 amino acids. The V gene's germline CDR1 is SQVTM and CDR2 ANQGSEA. CDR3 protein: CSLRHSGTGNNEQFF. In nucleotides, the CDR3 is TGCAGCTTAAGGCACTCCGGGACAGGGAACAATGAGCAGTTCTTC.

The chain combines TRBV20-1 with TRBJ2-1; 8 positions agree with TRBD2. Germline CDR1 reads DFQATT; CDR2 reads SNEGSKA (reference sequence). The CDR3 totals 15 residues. J lost 2 bases, V lost 2 bases, and 5 bases had no gene match. The CDR3 DNA reads TGCAGTGCTAGATACGGCGGGAGGCCCTACAATGAGCAGTTCTTC. It is translated as CSARYGGRPYNEQFF.

The CDR3 DNA reads as TGTGCCAGCGGCCAAACAGGGGATAATTCACCCCTCCACTTT. Protein: CASGQTGDNSPLHF. The chain combines TRBV6-1 with TRBJ1-6, with 7 bases lining up with TRBD1. J gave up 5 bases and V 8 bases, and 6 bases lay outside the gene matches. This CDR3 region has 14 residues. Germline values: CDR1 MNHNS, CDR2 SASEGT.

The rearrangement joins TRBV28 to TRBJ1-2; maybe TRBD1 (5 bases). The CDR3 sequence is 13 residues long. Trimming stripped 6 bases from V and 3 bases from J, with 11 bases between. Germline values: CDR1 MDHEN, CDR2 SYDVKM. CDR3 residues: CASRQQGYYGYTF. Here the CDR3 DNA reads TGTGCCAGCAGACAGCAGGGCTACTATGGCTACACCTTC.

Note on this clonotype: This CDR3 fails to terminate in the conserved phenylalanine or tryptophan, so it likely reflects a read error. J is TRBJ2-1 and V is TRBV7-6, with 12 nucleotides matching TRBD2. Germline V gene data show CDR1 as SGHVS and CDR2 as FNYEAQ. V shed 4 bases and J 8 bases; nucleotides not matched to a gene: 3. There are 14 residues in the CDR3. The CDR3 DNA sequence: TGTGCCAGCAGCTCCAGACTAGCGGGAGATGAGCAGTTCCTC. Translating it yields CASSSRLAGDEQFL.

The chain joins TRBV11-2 to TRBJ2-1; D is unclear. This CDR3 comprises 14 residues. V was shortened by 7 bases and J by 1 base, with 11 bases between the two germline ends. Germline CDR1 is SGHAT and CDR2 is FQNNGV. The CDR3 DNA reads TGTGCCAGCAAAGGAGCGATGTCCTACAATGAGCAGTTCTTC. Encoded protein: CASKGAMSYNEQFF. The full variable domain, its missing parts supplied by reference TRBV11-2 and TRBJ2-1, is EAGVAQSPRYKIIEKRQSVAFWCNPISGHATLYWYQQILGQGPKLLIQFQNNGVVDDSQLPKDRFSAERLKGVDSTLKIQPAKLEDSAVYLCASKGAMSYNEQFFGPGTRLTVL.

This chain connects TRBV5-1 to TRBJ2-7; 8 bases are a match to TRBD2. In germline, CDR1 is SGHRS, CDR2 YFSETQ. The CDR3 totals 14 residues. V lost 4 bases to trimming and J lost 5 bases; unmatched junction nucleotides: 8. CDR3 amino acids: CASSPGGDLNEQYF. The DNA for the CDR3 is TGCGCCAGCAGCCCGGGAGGGGATCTCAACGAGCAGTACTTC. The whole variable domain, filled in from reference TRBV5-1 and TRBJ2-7, reads KAGVTQTPRYLIKTRGQQVTLSCSPISGHRSVSWYQQTPGQGLQFLFEYFSETQRNKGNFPGRFSGRQFSNSRSEMNVSTLELGDSALYLCASSPGGDLNEQYFGPGTRLTVT.

The chain couples TRBV28 to TRBJ2-7; D gene unclear. V gave up 7 bases and J gave up 0 bases, with 19 bases separating them. The CDR3 spans 16 residues. Germline V lookup: CDR1 MDHEN, CDR2 SYDVKM. CDR3: CASTSQAASASYEQYF. For the CDR3, the DNA is TGTGCCAGCACCAGTCAGGCGGCGTCGGCCTCCTACGAGCAGTACTTC.

This clonotype was counted between two and nine times. The chain has TRBV3-1 and TRBJ1-1; the match to TRBD1 covers 10 bases. The germline V gene encodes CDR1 LGHDT and CDR2 YNNKEL (reference sequence). The CDR3 covers 14 residues. V was pared by 4 bases and J by 5 bases, with 4 bases of the junction left unmatched. The CDR3: CASSRGTGETEAFF. The CDR3 bases are TGTGCCAGCAGCCGCGGGACAGGGGAAACTGAAGCTTTCTTT.

This chain joins TRBV25-1 and TRBJ2-5; tentatively, D is TRBD2 (6 bases). V was cut by 4 bases and J by 5 bases, with 17 bases left in between. Per germline, CDR1 MGHDK and CDR2 SYGVNS. The CDR3 sequence is 15 residues long. The CDR3 region has the DNA TGTGCCAGCAGTGTCATCTCCTGGGGGAGGGAGACCCAGTACTTC. Its translation is CASSVISWGRETQYF. Full variable domain (remainder filled in from reference TRBV25-1 and TRBJ2-5): EADIYQTPRYLVIGTGKKITLECSQTMGHDKMYWYQQDPGMELHLIHYSYGVNSTEKGDLSSESTVSRIRTEHFPLTLESARPSHTSQYLCASSVISWGRETQYFGPGTRLLVL.

The J gene is TRBJ2-7, the V gene TRBV7-2, with D hard to call. Germline lookup yields CDR1 SGHTA and CDR2 FQGNSA. The CDR3 loop spans 16 amino acids. The ends were cut back, 1 base at V and 3 bases at J, with 16 bases in the middle. The CDR3 nucleotides read TGTGCCAGCAGCTTAGAAGTCAGACCCTTCGGCTACGAGCAGTACTTC. Its translation: CASSLEVRPFGYEQYF.

This sequence joins TRBV7-2 and TRBJ2-7; maybe TRBD2 (6 bases). This CDR3 has 14 amino acids. Trimming left V 1 base short and J 6 bases short, with 13 bases between. The germline V gene has CDR1 SGHTA and CDR2 FQGNSA. The chain's CDR3 is CASSLVGRDGEQYF. The DNA of the CDR3 is TGTGCCAGCAGCTTAGTAGGGCGGGATGGCGAGCAGTACTTC.